This T cell receptor (beta chain) was recovered during a study of ipilimumab plus nivolumab after autologous stem cell transplantation. The wider study: Typical patient got roughly 5 ipilimumab doses and roughly eight nivolumab doses (median).

V gave up 0 bases and J gave up 4 bases; unmatched junction bases: 1. The CDR3 runs to 15 residues. Patients got ipilimumab 1 mg/kg beginning 14 to 28 days post-transplant. Patients got 3 mg/kg IV nivolumab weeks 1, 4, 7, 10, then biweekly through week 26. Libraries were prepared by immunoSEQ multiplex PCR; TCRdb keeps only in-frame clonotypes and omits some of them. The data show approximately 20,000 clones, 77% seen once. Material: PBMCs, obtained in a trial of ipilimumab plus nivolumab as post-transplant consolidation. This clonotype originated in a male donor with diffuse large B-cell lymphoma. The chain uses TRBV23-1 and TRBJ1-1; 11 bases line up with TRBD1. TRBV23-1 is designated an ORF whose function remains uncertain. This CDR3 reads CASSQSGTGGTEAFF. The CDR3 region has the DNA TGCGCCAGCAGTCAATCGGGGACAGGGGGCACTGAAGCTTTCTTT.